Included here is one TCR beta chain sequence, with context. This clone was seen only a few times. What antigen it recognizes has not been identified. It has no much larger one-base neighbor in the sample; base qualities were not kept. Receptors were amplified or captured by the immunoSEQ multiplex PCR assay. RNA was extracted from all samples and reverse transcribed into cDNA as template for TCR sequencing. First-strand cDNA was synthesized using SuperScript III with a 2:1 mix of oligo-dT and random hexamers. A synthetic immune receptor repertoire was used to assess amplification bias, and residual bias was removed computationally. Processing in the source paper ran as follows. Raw reads were preprocessed to remove errors, and CDR3 was defined according to IMGT conventions as the region from the conserved cysteine to phenylalanine. Clonality was computed as 1 minus the Shannon entropy, with the entropy normalized by log2 of the number of productive unique TCRs. Whether each scalp clone was CD4 or CD8 was inferred by checking scalp TCRbeta sequences against the CD4 and CD8 repertoires from sorted blood. The table comes from immuneACCESS by way of TCRdb, which keeps in-frame sequences with V and J called. Part of the clones is missing from these tables; in studies checked, under half for an unresolved V gene and the rest for unknown reasons. D and trimming come from the DNA, and the V and J calls and clone size come from that table. In this sample the table shows 200,000 or so clones, 55% to 70% of which occur a single time. Jointly, the top ten make up more than 5.5% of the sample.

V is reduced by 2 bases and J by 3 bases, leaving a spacing of 15 bases between them. The CDR3 spans 16 residues, from the cysteine through the phenylalanine. CDR3 DNA is the only sequence kept; it has 48 bases, read in frame from the first base. The germline V gene supplies CDR1 ENHRY and CDR2 SYGVKD. This sample was included in a study of CD8+ T cells in alopecia areata (dated by TCRdb to 2017 to 2018). About the investigation overall: The treated patients took part in an open-label pilot trial in which moderate-to-severe alopecia areata was treated with oral tofacitinib at 5 to 10 mg twice daily. RNA was obtained with the PAXgene miRNA kit for fixed scalp, the miRNeasy kit for PBMCs, and the RNeasy kit for mouse skin. Human TCRbeta sequencing covered scalp tissue and sorted CD4+ and CD8+ peripheral blood T cells from patchy and totalis/universalis alopecia areata patients and healthy controls. Tofacitinib was given for 6 to 18 months, followed by 6 months of follow-up off drug to assess delayed response and recurrence. In treated patients, disease severity was measured using the SALT score, which gives the percentage of scalp surface area affected. Scalp clonality was compared across normal scalp (n=4), patchy alopecia areata scalp (n=8), and alopecia totalis/universalis scalp (n=8). Biopsies were taken from tofacitinib-treated patients at baseline and at 4 and 24 weeks of treatment, and a later scalp biopsy was taken in several of the tofacitinib-treated patients. Amplification of TCRbeta CDR3 regions was done by immunoSEQ multiplex PCR using 35 Vbeta forward primers and 13 Jbeta reverse primers. High-throughput TCRbeta sequencing was used to examine T cell clonal expansion in alopecia areata in both the C3H/HeJ mouse model and human patients.

Study-level results and caveats: Many expanded lesional clones persisted in scalp and blood during tofacitinib treatment, which may partly explain relapse after stopping treatment. Because the treated cohort was small and included a single nonresponder, larger studies are needed to assess links between baseline CD8+ expansion and response. Unlike mouse skin, which is dominated by gammadelta T cells, normal human skin has resident alphabeta T cells that are also sequenced, and this complicates analysis of the scalp TCR repertoire. Shared TCR sequences between patients were less evident than in mice, which may be partly attributable to HLA diversity in the patient population. Scalp clonality and the number of expanded CD8+ clones among the top 100 scalp clones were significantly decreased by tofacitinib. Compared with normal scalp, lesional scalp had higher clonality and more expanded CD8+ clones, particularly in alopecia totalis/universalis, a pattern that suggests antigenic drive.

The time point tag for this specimen amounts to: 24 weeks on oral tofacitinib. The treatment or condition label for this specimen denotes: oral pan-JAK inhibitor, 5-10 mg twice daily. From alopecia areata patients, peripheral blood was collected along with lesional scalp punch biopsies. PBMCs were isolated by density centrifugation and stained for CD3, CD4 and CD8, and CD4+ and CD8+ T cells were sorted on a FACSAria. The receptor chain draws on TRBV10-3 and TRBJ2-3; 6 matching bases give a weak D call of TRBD2. The clonotype comes from a human donor with alopecia areata. The sequencing here drew on CD4+ T cells sorted from blood, taken at week 24, from a patient treated with tofacitinib. The CDR3 corresponds to CAISEARERGTDTQYF. At the DNA level, the sequence is TGTGCCATCAGTGAGGCACGGGAGAGAGGTACAGATACGCAGTATTTT.